This T cell receptor beta chain was documented in a study of blood T cell repertoires in COVID-19. Across the whole study: T cells, B-cell-depleted T cells, or PBMCs supplied cDNA or gDNA.

V lost 4 bases, J lost 2 bases, and 6 bases stayed unmatched. The CDR3 is 15 amino acids. The germline CDR1 and CDR2 sequences are MNHEY and SVGAGI. Per the original data handling: Reference gene primer amplification gave estimated nucleated cell counts. This table comes from immunoSEQ multiplex PCR, and its TCRdb copy is limited to in-frame clones, with some not included. That table gives V, J and clone size, and the DNA gave D and trimming. The profile shows 90,000 to 130,000 clones, 70% to 90% of them singletons. The sequenced sample was peripheral blood. The sequence was collected from a middle-aged man with acute or convalescent COVID-19. V gene TRBV6-5 combines with J gene TRBJ2-7; TRBD2 matches at 9 bases. As DNA, the CDR3 is TGTGCCAGCAGTTTAAGGCTAGCGGGGACCTACGAGCAGTACTTC. This codes for CASSLRLAGTYEQYF.